A single sample gave rise to the 13 T cell receptor beta chains below, sequenced in a study of blood T cell repertoires in COVID-19. The repertoire was sequenced with immunoSEQ multiplex PCR; TCRdb's copy has only in-frame clones and lacks some. The table includes 70,000 or so clones, 85% to 90% detected once. Sequencing used peripheral blood. The source is a man in his 70s with active COVID-19.

The chain carries TRBV28 and TRBJ2-1; 9 bases fit TRBD2. Losses at the gene ends were 3 bases for V and 1 base for J; bases not matched to a gene: 13. The CDR3 length is 19 residues. CDR1 and CDR2 from the germline V gene are MDHEN and SYDVKM. CDR3 in amino acids: CASSFETSGRGGSYNEQFF. In nucleotides, the CDR3 is TGTGCCAGCAGTTTTGAGACTAGCGGAAGGGGGGGTTCCTACAATGAGCAGTTCTTC.

V is TRBV6-1 and J is TRBJ2-7, with D unclear. V lost 3 bases and J lost 3, with 15 bases in between. CDR3 length: 15 amino acids. In germline, CDR1 is MNHNS, CDR2 SASEGT. The CDR3 region is CASSDPRINRYEQYF. The CDR3 region has the DNA TGTGCCAGCAGTGACCCCAGAATTAACCGCTACGAGCAGTACTTC.

This clone was picked up a small number of times. This rearrangement joins TRBV12-3 or TRBV12-4 to TRBJ1-1; no clear D gene. The CDR3 consists of 13 residues. With 1 base removed from V and 5 bases from J, the gap between germline ends came to 8 bases. CDR3 in amino acids: CASSLGERTEAFF. CDR3 coding DNA: TGTGCCAGCAGTTTAGGGGAGCGTACTGAAGCTTTCTTT.

This chain joins TRBV2 and TRBJ2-7; the D gene is possibly TRBD2 (7 bases). The germline V and J ends were trimmed by 11 bases and 2 bases, with 19 bases remaining between them. Germline V gene sequence: CDR1 SNHLY, CDR2 FYNNEI. The CDR3 extends over 14 amino acids. The CDR3 nucleotides read TGTGCCGGAGGGGAGGGGGTGCCCCCCTACGAGCAGTACTTC. It translates to CAGGEGVPPYEQYF.

The V gene is TRBV11-1, the J gene TRBJ2-1, with D possibly matching TRBD2 (6 bases). This CDR3 has 14 amino acids. V lost 1 base and J 7 bases, leaving 11 bases between the germline ends. Germline V gene data show CDR1 as SGHAT and CDR2 as FQDESV (reference sequence). The CDR3 nucleotides are TGTGCCAGCAGCTTAGGTGCAGGGAGGAATGAGCAGTTCTTC. Protein: CASSLGAGRNEQFF.

The chain employs TRBV9 and TRBJ2-7, with TRBD2 matching 9 bases. Germline values: CDR1 SGDLS, CDR2 YYNGEE. This CDR3 spans 15 amino acids. V lost 2 bases and J lost 6; bases outside the gene matches: 9. In DNA, the CDR3 is TGTGCCAGCAGCGTCGCCGGGACTAGCTCCGGCGAGCAGTACTTC. It yields the protein CASSVAGTSSGEQYF.

This clone has just a few counts. V usage is TRBV4-3 and J usage is TRBJ2-2; a weak D match, TRBD2 (6 bases). Germline V lookup: CDR1 LGHNA, CDR2 YSLEER. CDR3 length equals 15 residues. V gave up 6 bases and J gave up 5 bases, with 16 bases separating them. Here the CDR3 reads CASRRGGGITGELFF. The DNA for the CDR3 is TGCGCCAGCAGGCGAGGAGGCGGGATAACCGGGGAGCTGTTTTTT.

The CDR3, as DNA: TGTGCCCTTGGCGGCAGTCCCTACGAGCAGTACTTC. As protein: CALGGSPYEQYF. This rearrangement joins TRBV5-4 to TRBJ2-7; no definite D call. The CDR3 runs to 12 residues. Germline values: CDR1 SGHNT, CDR2 YYREEE (reference sequence). V lost 10 bases and J lost 2, with 13 bases in between.

V gene TRBV11-3 combines with J gene TRBJ2-1; D not resolved. The CDR3 totals 14 residues. From germline, CDR1 is SGHNT and CDR2 YENEEA. V lost 3 bases and J lost 4, with 10 bases in between. DNA of the CDR3: TGTGCCAGCAGCTTCGCGCGGCGGTACAATGAGCAGTTCTTC. This sequence encodes CASSFARRYNEQFF. Variable domain in full (rest from reference TRBV11-3 and TRBJ2-1): EAGVVQSPRYKIIEKKQPVAFWCNPISGHNTLYWYLQNLGQGPELLIRYENEEAVDDSQLPKDRFSAERLKGVDSTLKIQPAELGDSAVYLCASSFARRYNEQFFGPGTRLTVL.

The chain has TRBV6-1 and TRBJ2-1; TRBD2 aligns across 8 bases. This CDR3 is built from 15 residues. Germline V gene lookup returns CDR1 MNHNS and CDR2 SASEGT. Trimming cost V 0 bases and J 4 bases; bases outside gene matches: 2. CDR3 DNA sequence: TGTGCCAGCAGTGAAGCCAGCGGGGGTTACAATGAGCAGTTCTTC. Translating it yields CASSEASGGYNEQFF.

The V gene is TRBV12-3 or TRBV12-4, the J gene TRBJ2-3; D is perhaps TRBD1 (6 bases). Trimming stripped 4 bases from V and 5 bases from J, with 7 bases between. The CDR3 is made up of 12 amino acids. CDR3 region: CASSSGVDTQYF. The CDR3 DNA reads TGTGCCAGCAGTTCAGGGGTAGATACGCAGTATTTT.

The rearrangement links TRBV11-2 to TRBJ2-1; the D gene is possibly TRBD2 (5 bases). Trimming took off 5 bases at V and 9 bases at J, with 14 bases between the two ends. The CDR3 runs to 13 residues. Germline loops: CDR1 SGHAT, CDR2 FQNNGV. The CDR3 sequence: CASSTTSFGEQFF. The CDR3 nucleotides are TGTGCCAGCAGCACCACTAGTTTCGGTGAGCAGTTCTTC.

The chain carries TRBV5-5 and TRBJ2-1; TRBD2 matches 8 bases. J gave up 4 bases and V 4 bases, and 4 bases lay outside the gene matches. In germline, CDR1 is SGHKS, CDR2 YYEKEE (reference sequence). CDR3 length equals 14 residues. Here the CDR3 DNA reads TGTGCCAGCAGCGCGACTAGCGCATACAATGAGCAGTTCTTC. Translation gives CASSATSAYNEQFF.